The subject of this entry is one T cell receptor (beta chain). This receptor's antigen is unknown. No base qualities exist here, and no much larger clone lies one base off it. These data come from a study of blood T cell repertoires in COVID-19 (dated by TCRdb to the early 2020s). About the investigation overall: Samples covering the acute and convalescent phases of COVID-19 were provided by collaborators in the United States, Italy and Spain. The prospective study material was composed of cDNA or gDNA derived from T cells, B-cell-depleted T cells, or PBMCs. Deeply sampled blood TCRbeta repertoires from subjects exposed to, actively infected with, or recovered from COVID-19 were included in the dataset. The repertoires were made available in a free public database intended to serve as a resource for research on the immune response to SARS-CoV-2. The samples were drawn from two sources: the first 160 participants of the ongoing ImmuneRACE study, and approximately 1,300 subjects contributed by 6 global collaborators. Nearly every sample came with metadata listing a de-identified subject ID, COVID-19 status, age in years and sex. Where available, HLA class I and class II types were taken from metadata supplied by the sample provider and were not determined by assay-based typing. Findings and caveats that apply to the study as a whole: The amount of clinical and demographic metadata varied by source and participant and was provided uncurated.

Counted from cysteine to phenylalanine, this CDR3 has 16 amino acids. Of the read, only the CDR3 DNA is kept; its 48 bases are in frame from base 1. A distance of 22 bases separates the germline ends of V and J, which lose 2 bases and 9 bases respectively. The germline V gene encodes CDR1 LGHDT and CDR2 YNNKEL (reference sequence). TCRbeta CDR3 regions were amplified from genomic DNA by means of the immunoSEQ Assay, a bias-controlled multiplex PCR. Under the source paper's analysis protocol: The number of nucleated cells in each sample was estimated by amplification of reference gene primers within the assay. To quantify the absolute abundance of each unique TCRbeta CDR3 rearrangement, sequence reads were collapsed and filtered. For each sample, productive Simpson clonality was calculated as the square root of Simpson's diversity index across productive rearrangements. In its TCRdb copy, this immuneACCESS table keeps in-frame sequences only and misses some clones. Where compared with another copy, unresolved V genes explain less than half of these, and the others have no known cause. That table is the source of V, J and clone size, and D and trimming were worked out from the DNA. For this sample there are 150,000 to 200,000 clones; more than 70% appear just once. Roughly 8.2% of the sample goes to the ten largest clones.

Whole blood was collected in K2EDTA tubes by collaborating institutions according to the institutions' own protocols. Collaborator samples were shipped for TCRbeta analysis as frozen whole blood, isolated PBMCs, or DNA extracted from either sample type. This chain joins TRBV3-1 (or the pseudogene TRBV3-2) to TRBJ1-1; matching of 6 bases hints at TRBD1 as the D gene. This sequence was found in a woman aged 60 to 75 with acute or convalescent COVID-19. Material: peripheral blood. The CDR3 protein is CASSQKGGGRESQAFF. The nucleotide sequence is given as TGTGCCAGCAGCCAAAAAGGGGGGGGTAGGGAATCCCAAGCTTTCTTT.